This T cell receptor beta chain was recovered during a study of cytomegalovirus exposure and HLA in healthy donors. This PCR relied on a set of 60 Vbeta primers and 13 Jbeta primers. The table came from immunoSEQ multiplex PCR; TCRdb's copy has only in-frame clones and leaves some out. This sample has 150,000 to 200,000 clones, with 75% to 80% found just once. This clonotype was obtained from a man in his forties or fifties in good health and CMV-seropositive. The sequenced material came from PBMCs.

The CDR3 DNA sequence: TGTGCCAGCTCACCAGGGAGGTACGAGCAGTACTTC. Translated, it gives CASSPGRYEQYF. This rearrangement joins TRBV18 to TRBJ2-7, with a tentative D call TRBD2 (6 bases). In germline, CDR1 is KGHSH, CDR2 LQKENI. V lost 2 bases and J 4 bases, leaving 6 bases between the germline ends. The CDR3 sequence is 12 residues long. The whole variable domain, remainder taken from reference TRBV18 and TRBJ2-7, is NAGVMQNPRHLVRRRGQEARLRCSPMKGHSHVYWYRQLPEEGLKFMVYLQKENIIDESGMPKERFSAEFPKEGPSILRIQQVVRGDSAAYFCASSPGRYEQYFGPGTRLTVT.